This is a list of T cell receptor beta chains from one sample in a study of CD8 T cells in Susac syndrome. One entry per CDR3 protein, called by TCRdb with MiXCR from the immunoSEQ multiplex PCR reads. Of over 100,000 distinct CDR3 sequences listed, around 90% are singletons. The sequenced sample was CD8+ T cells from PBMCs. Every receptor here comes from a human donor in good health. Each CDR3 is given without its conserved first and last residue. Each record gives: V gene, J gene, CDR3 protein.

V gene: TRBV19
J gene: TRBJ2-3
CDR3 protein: ASSTGRISTDTQY

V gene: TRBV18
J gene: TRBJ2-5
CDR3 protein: ASSPGWPTQETQY

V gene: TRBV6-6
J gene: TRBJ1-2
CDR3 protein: ASGRAGAESSGYT

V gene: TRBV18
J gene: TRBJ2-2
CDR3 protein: ASSTSGTVNTGELF

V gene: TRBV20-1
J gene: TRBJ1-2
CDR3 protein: SARDGSGEGYGYT

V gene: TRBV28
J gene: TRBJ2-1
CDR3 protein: ASRSGRWPYNEQF

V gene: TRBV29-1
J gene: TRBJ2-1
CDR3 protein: SVEGSAFSSYNEQF

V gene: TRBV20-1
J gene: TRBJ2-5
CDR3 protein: SAGPFQETQY

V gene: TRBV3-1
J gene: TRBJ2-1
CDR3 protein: ASSWLRNEQF

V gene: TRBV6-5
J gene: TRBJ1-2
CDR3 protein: ASSPTLIYGYT

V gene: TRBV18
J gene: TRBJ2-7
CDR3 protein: ASSPPTNLYEQY

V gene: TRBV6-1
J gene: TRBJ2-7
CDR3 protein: ASSKLERPGPTYEQY

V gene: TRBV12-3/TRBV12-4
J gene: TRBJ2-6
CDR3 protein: ASSLRVFGANVLT

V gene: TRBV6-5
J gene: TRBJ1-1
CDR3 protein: AAGALALNTEAF

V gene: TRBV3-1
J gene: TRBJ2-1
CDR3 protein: ASSEELAGFAYNEQF

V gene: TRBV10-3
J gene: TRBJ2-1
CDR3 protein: AISGSPGLAGGYDEQF

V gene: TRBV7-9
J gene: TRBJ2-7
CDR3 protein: ASSSLAGTAYEQY

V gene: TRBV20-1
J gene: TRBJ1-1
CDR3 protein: SASRPLNTEAF

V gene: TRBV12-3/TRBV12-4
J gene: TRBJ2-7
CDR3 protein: ASSPSGRVGEQY

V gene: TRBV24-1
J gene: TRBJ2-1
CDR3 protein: ATSDRIGDEQF

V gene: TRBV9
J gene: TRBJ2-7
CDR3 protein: ASSVSPGVYEQY

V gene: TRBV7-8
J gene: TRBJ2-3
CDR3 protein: ASSFEKTGAHTDTQY

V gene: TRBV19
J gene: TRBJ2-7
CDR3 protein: ASSRTSGTYEQY

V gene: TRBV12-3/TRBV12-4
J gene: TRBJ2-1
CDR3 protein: ASRTDSRGDEQF

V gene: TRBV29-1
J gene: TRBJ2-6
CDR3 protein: SVEDRGVSGANVLT

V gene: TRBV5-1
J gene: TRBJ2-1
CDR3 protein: ASSFGGGGADEQF

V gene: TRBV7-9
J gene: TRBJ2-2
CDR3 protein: ASSLLMRDTGELF

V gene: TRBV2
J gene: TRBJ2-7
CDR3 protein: ASSERQAGEQY

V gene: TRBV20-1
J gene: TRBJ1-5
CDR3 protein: SAGGDGDNQPQH

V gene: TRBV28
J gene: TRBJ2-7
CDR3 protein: ASSLNRDRGYEQY

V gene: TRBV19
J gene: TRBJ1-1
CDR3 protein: ASLWDRGASNTEAF

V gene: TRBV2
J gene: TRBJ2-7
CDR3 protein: ASSDGGDEQY

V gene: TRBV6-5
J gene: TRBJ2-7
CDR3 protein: ASSLNSAVGVDPEQY

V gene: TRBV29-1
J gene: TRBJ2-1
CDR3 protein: SVEVGQGYNEQF

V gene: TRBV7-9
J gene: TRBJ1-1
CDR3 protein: ASSFASPGTEAF

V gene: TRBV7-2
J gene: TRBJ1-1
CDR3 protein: ASSLARDRGRLTEAF

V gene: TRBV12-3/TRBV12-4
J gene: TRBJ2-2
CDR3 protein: ASSLVAGGTANTGELF

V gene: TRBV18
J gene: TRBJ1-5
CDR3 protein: ASSPDSNQPQH

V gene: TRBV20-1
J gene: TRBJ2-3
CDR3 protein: SARDPNGGTDTQY

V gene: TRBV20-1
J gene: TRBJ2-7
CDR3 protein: SADRHDRGTYEQY

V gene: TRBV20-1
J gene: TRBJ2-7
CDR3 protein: SARPNSGDHLYEQY

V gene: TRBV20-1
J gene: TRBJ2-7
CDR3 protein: SARELAGGPYEQY

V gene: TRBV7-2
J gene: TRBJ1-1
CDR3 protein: ASSFIGKPEAF

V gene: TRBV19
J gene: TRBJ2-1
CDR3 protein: ASSVAGNSYNEQF

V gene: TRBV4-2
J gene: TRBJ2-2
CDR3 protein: ASSFLGGGNTGELF

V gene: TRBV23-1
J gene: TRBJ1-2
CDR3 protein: ASRTGGDYGYT

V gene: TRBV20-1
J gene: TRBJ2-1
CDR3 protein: SASSGSSDNEQF

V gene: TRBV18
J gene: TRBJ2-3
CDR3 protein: ASSPGLAASTDTQY

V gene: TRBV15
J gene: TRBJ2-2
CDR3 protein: ATSMKTQNTGELF

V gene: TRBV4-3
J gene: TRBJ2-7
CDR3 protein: ASSLTLAGGREQY

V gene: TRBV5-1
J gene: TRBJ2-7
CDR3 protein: ASSLSGPRYEQY

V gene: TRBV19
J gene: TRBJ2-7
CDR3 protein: ASEGGQY

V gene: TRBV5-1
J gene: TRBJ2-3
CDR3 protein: ASSPRLASSTDTQY